Included here is one TCR beta chain sequence, with context. One junction end does not reproduce the germline sequence, and a read error may be involved. Repertoires were generated with immunoSEQ multiplex PCR, while TCRdb's copy carries only in-frame clones and drops some. The profile shows some 90,000 clones, more than 70% of them singletons. These data are taken from a study of blood T cell repertoires in COVID-19. About the research overall: Samples taken during acute and convalescent COVID-19 were collected in the United States, Italy and Spain.

The germline gives CDR1 MNHNS, CDR2 SASEGT. This CDR3 region has 15 residues. While infection was still active, Seattle patients were enrolled and then followed longitudinally. Sequences were obtained from peripheral blood. The chain joins TRBV6-1 to TRBJ2-5; 9 positions match TRBD1. This receptor was identified in a man aged 45-65 years with COVID-19, enrolled during active disease. The CDR3 loop is CASSQAGTGKETQYF. The CDR3 coding sequence is TGTGCCAGCAGTCAAGCCGGGACAGGGAAAGAGACCCAGTACTTC.